These 26 T cell receptor beta chains came from one sample sequenced in a study of T cell repertoires in cytomegalovirus infection (dated by TCRdb to the late 2010s). The sequencing machine was an Illumina HiSeq 1500. The raw public data were reprocessed by TCRdb itself: fastp quality trimming at Q25, MiXCR clonotype calling, in-frame beta chains only. Entries are consolidated by CDR3 protein sequence, retaining the most common genes and DNA. The sample table contains some 500,000 distinct CDR3 sequences; only one count was recorded for just under 40% of them. The top ten constitute 48% of the sample. These receptors have no known antigen. The treatment or condition label, as the study defines it: in vitro stimulation with specific CMV peptide epitopes to enrich CMV-specific T cells. Sample: cultured PBMCs, taken from culture after CMV antigen stimulation. These receptors were taken from a human donor in good health (CMV status not recorded). Some clones in this sample may be carry-over from other donors' samples.

In its sample, this clonotype was seen a few times. This chain links TRBV7-2 with TRBJ2-5; D is unclear. This CDR3 contains 13 residues. Germline V gene lookup returns CDR1 SGHTA and CDR2 FQGNSA. Trimming pared 5 bases from V and 7 bases from J, leaving 14 bases between. Written as DNA, the CDR3 is TGTGCCAGCAGCCGAGAGCCGTCGGCGACCCAGTACTTC. Translated, it gives CASSREPSATQYF.

In its sample, this clonotype was seen a few times. The chain uses TRBV7-2 and TRBJ2-2; D is possibly TRBD1 (5 bases). Germline V gene data show CDR1 as SGHTA and CDR2 as FQGNSA. The CDR3 extends over 16 amino acids. The ends were cut back, 3 bases at V and 1 base at J, with 12 bases in the middle. The CDR3 loop reads CASSFLGTGNTGELFF. For the CDR3, the DNA is TGTGCCAGCAGCTTTCTGGGAACAGGGAACACCGGGGAGCTGTTTTTT.

The J gene is TRBJ2-7, the V gene TRBV6-4; D remains ambiguous. CDR1 is MRHNA, CDR2 SNTAGT, per germline. CDR3 size: 11 residues. The V end lost 7 bases, the J end lost 3 bases, and 7 bases lay between the germline ends. The CDR3 protein is CASKSIYEQYF. The CDR3 DNA is TGTGCCAGCAAGAGCATCTACGAGCAGTACTTC.

V usage is TRBV6-8 and J usage is TRBJ2-6; tentatively, D is TRBD1 or TRBD2 (7 bases each). The CDR3 loop spans 15 amino acids. With 6 bases removed from V and 2 bases from J, the gap between germline ends came to 11 bases. From germline, CDR1 is MNHGY and CDR2 SAAAGT. The CDR3 sequence: CASSRGGAGANVLTF. In DNA form, the CDR3 reads TGTGCCAGCAGCAGGGGGGGGGCTGGGGCCAACGTCCTGACTTTC.

This clonotype has a handful of counts. The rearrangement joins TRBV7-9 to TRBJ2-6; 9 positions match TRBD1. The CDR3 loop spans 18 amino acids. The junction had 10 bases not matched to a gene; V was cut back by 5 bases and J by 2 bases. Germline V CDR1 and CDR2: SEHNR, FQNEAQ (reference sequence). The DNA for the CDR3 is TGTGCCAGCAGCGATATCGGGACAGGGATTGCTGGGGCCAACGTCCTGACTTTC. Translated: CASSDIGTGIAGANVLTF.

This chain links TRBV7-8 with TRBJ1-1, with D hard to call. The CDR3 covers 14 residues. V lost 2 bases and J lost 5, with 12 bases in between. Germline V gene sequence: CDR1 SGHVS, CDR2 FQNEAQ. For the CDR3, the DNA is TGTGCCAGCAGCTTAAATCTACGTGGTACTGAAGCTTTCTTT. Encoded protein: CASSLNLRGTEAFF.

This clonotype was observed a few times. V and J are TRBV20-1 and TRBJ1-1; TRBD1 matches 9 bases. The germline V gene has CDR1 DFQATT and CDR2 SNEGSKA (reference sequence). This CDR3 has 13 residues. Losses at the gene ends were 6 bases for V and 1 base for J; bases not matched to a gene: 3. The CDR3 is CSAAGQGNTEAFF. In DNA form, the CDR3 reads TGCAGTGCCGCGGGACAGGGGAACACTGAAGCTTTCTTT.

In this sample, this clonotype turned up a few times. CDR3 DNA: TGTGCCAGCAGATCGGGGGGGCGGGAGACCCAGTACTTC. Translated, it gives CASRSGGRETQYF. The V call is TRBV12-3 or TRBV12-4, the J call TRBJ2-5, with 8 bases that match TRBD2. This CDR3 region has 13 residues. The V and J ends lost 6 bases and 5 bases, in that order; junction bases with no gene match: 5.

This clonotype turned up a few times. The rearrangement uses TRBV4-1 and TRBJ1-5; TRBD1 is a possible D gene (5 bases). Trimming took off 3 bases at V and 7 bases at J, with 16 bases between the two ends. The CDR3 loop spans 15 amino acids. Germline lookup yields CDR1 MGHRA and CDR2 YSYEKL. CDR3 residues: CASSHLRGGGQPQHF. The DNA for the CDR3 is TGCGCCAGCAGCCACCTCCGCGGGGGAGGACAGCCCCAGCATTTT.

The V gene is TRBV4-2, the J gene TRBJ2-7, with D perhaps TRBD1 (6 bases). V lost 4 bases to trimming and J lost 2 bases, with 12 bases between them. The CDR3 is made up of 14 amino acids. The germline CDR1 and CDR2 sequences are LGHNA and YNFKEQ. The CDR3 nucleotides are TGTGCCAGCAGCCCGTTGGACAGAGCCTACGAGCAGTACTTC. Its protein is CASSPLDRAYEQYF.

The chain has TRBV10-3 and TRBJ2-7; the match to TRBD1 covers 9 bases. CDR1 ENHRY and CDR2 SYGVKD come from the germline V gene. The CDR3 is 13 amino acids. V shed 6 bases, J shed 5 bases, and the junction held 5 bases outside the gene matches. The CDR3 reads CAISRDRANEQYF. The CDR3 DNA sequence: TGTGCCATCAGCCGGGACAGGGCCAACGAGCAGTACTTC.

This sequence joins TRBV6-2 or TRBV6-3 and TRBJ2-7; D gene ambiguous. The germline V gene has CDR1 MNHEY and CDR2 SVGEGT. Trimming left V 6 bases short and J 6 bases short, with 12 bases between. This CDR3 is 12 amino acids long. The CDR3 DNA reads as TGTGCCAGCAGCGTCAGCCCCCTCGAGCAGTACTTC. The encoded protein is CASSVSPLEQYF.

The chain combines TRBV7-2 with TRBJ1-1, with TRBD1 matching 10 bases. This CDR3 spans 14 amino acids. CDR1 and CDR2 from the germline V gene are SGHTA and FQGNSA. Losses at the gene ends were 5 bases for V and 7 bases for J; bases not matched to a gene: 7. The CDR3 bases are TGTGCCAGCAGCCTACGGACAGGGGGGAGTGAAGCTTTCTTT. It encodes CASSLRTGGSEAFF.

This clonotype has more than one count but fewer than ten. This chain connects TRBV7-8 to TRBJ1-3, with D maybe TRBD1 (6 bases). Germline V gives CDR1 SGHVS, CDR2 FQNEAQ. Trimming cost V 0 bases and J 2 bases, with 14 bases left between them. The CDR3 contains 17 residues. DNA of the CDR3: TGTGCCAGCAGCTTAGCGCGGGGGGCGCGGGCTGGAAACACCATATATTTT. Translated, it gives CASSLARGARAGNTIYF.

Only a few counts were recorded for this clonotype. This chain uses TRBV11-2 with TRBJ1-6; TRBD1 is a possible D gene (5 bases). The CDR3 consists of 15 residues. The ends were cut back, 5 bases at V and 9 bases at J, with 17 bases in the middle. Germline CDR1 and CDR2: SGHAT and FQNNGV. Here the CDR3 DNA reads TGTGCCAGCAGCCCATGGGGGACGGTTGGTTCACCCCTCCACTTT. This codes for CASSPWGTVGSPLHF.

The chain is built from TRBV4-2 and TRBJ2-1, with D unresolved. Per the germline V gene, CDR1 is LGHNA and CDR2 is YNFKEQ. The CDR3 is 15 amino acids. Between the trimmed V and J ends, which lost 1 base and 12 bases, there was a span of 19 bases. The CDR3 nucleotides are TGTGCCAGCAGCCAAGTCGTACATGGAGTGTCGGTGCAGTTCTTC. Its translation: CASSQVVHGVSVQFF.

The rearrangement links TRBV10-3 to TRBJ2-3; no clear D gene. The CDR3 is 15 residues long. Trimming stripped 6 bases from V and 0 bases from J, with 13 bases between. CDR1 ENHRY and CDR2 SYGVKD come from the germline V gene. DNA of the CDR3: TGTGCCATCAGGGAACAGAGAGCTAGCACAGATACGCAGTATTTT. Amino acids: CAIREQRASTDTQYF.

The chain carries TRBV6-2 or TRBV6-3 and TRBJ2-1, with D unresolved. With 2 bases removed from V and 8 bases from J, the gap between germline ends came to 10 bases. This CDR3 is 13 amino acids long. Looked up from germline, CDR1 is MNHEY and CDR2 is SVGEGT. CDR3 in amino acids: CASSYMGFDEQFF. The CDR3 bases are TGTGCCAGCAGTTACATGGGATTCGATGAGCAGTTCTTC.

The V call is TRBV19, the J call TRBJ2-7, with 9 bases fitting TRBD1. The CDR3 contains 14 residues. Trimming cost V 5 bases and J 5 bases; bases outside gene matches: 7. Germline assignment: CDR1 LNHDA and CDR2 SQIVND (reference sequence). CDR3 in amino acids: CASSPRDRVDEQYF. CDR3 bases: TGTGCCAGTAGTCCCCGGGACAGGGTTGACGAGCAGTACTTC.

This chain joins TRBV12-3 or TRBV12-4 and TRBJ2-2, with a tentative D call TRBD1 (6 bases). V was trimmed by 3 bases and J by 1 base, leaving 12 bases between them. The CDR3 contains 16 residues. In DNA form, the CDR3 reads TGTGCCAGCAGTTTCGGGGACACAATGAACACCGGGGAGCTGTTTTTT. It encodes CASSFGDTMNTGELFF.

The V and J genes are TRBV7-8 and TRBJ1-5; no definite D call. This CDR3 has 16 amino acids. V was trimmed by 1 base and J by 3 bases, leaving 13 bases between them. Germline V gene sequence: CDR1 SGHVS, CDR2 FQNEAQ. This CDR3 reads CASSLERWGINQPQHF. For the CDR3, the DNA is TGTGCCAGCAGCTTAGAGCGGTGGGGAATCAATCAGCCCCAGCATTTT.

This clonotype was seen a handful of times. The genes are TRBV24-1 and TRBJ1-2; D perhaps matches TRBD1 (5 bases). CDR1 is KGHDR and CDR2 is SFDVKD in the germline V gene. The CDR3 is 12 residues long. The germline V and J ends were trimmed by 3 bases and 9 bases, with 10 bases remaining between them. CDR3 DNA: TGTGCCACCAGTGATGGGGACGGGAGCTACACCTTC. This gives the protein CATSDGDGSYTF.

Only a few counts were recorded for this clonotype. The gene calls are TRBV19 and TRBJ2-3; no reliable D call. V was pared by 3 bases and J by 0 bases, with 13 bases between. Germline V gene lookup returns CDR1 LNHDA and CDR2 SQIVND (reference sequence). The CDR3 is made up of 16 amino acids. The CDR3 nucleotides are TGTGCCAGTAGTATCTATCCCAGTTTGAGCACAGATACGCAGTATTTT. Protein product: CASSIYPSLSTDTQYF.

The rearrangement links TRBV10-3 to TRBJ2-1; D gene uncertain. Germline assignment: CDR1 ENHRY and CDR2 SYGVKD. V shed 11 bases and J shed 0 bases, with 14 bases lying between them. The CDR3 has 14 residues. For the CDR3, the DNA is TGTGCCTCAGAGGACGCCAGCTCCTACAATGAGCAGTTCTTC. Encoded protein: CASEDASSYNEQFF.

The CDR3 loop reads CASSQNRNGYEQYF. Written as DNA, the CDR3 is TGTGCCAGCAGCCAGAACAGAAACGGCTACGAGCAGTACTTC. The chain employs TRBV6-2 or TRBV6-3 and TRBJ2-7; D unresolved. The CDR3 is 14 amino acids. Deletions cut 6 bases from V and 3 bases from J, with 15 bases between. Germline V gene data show CDR1 as MNHEY and CDR2 as SVGEGT.

As DNA, the CDR3 is TGCAGTGCTAGAGAACCGGGCAGCTCCTACGAGCAGTACTTC. Its protein product is CSAREPGSSYEQYF. V gene TRBV20-1 combines with J gene TRBJ2-7; D not resolved. This CDR3 is built from 14 residues. V lost 0 bases and J lost 0, with 9 bases in between. Germline V lookup: CDR1 DFQATT, CDR2 SNEGSKA (reference sequence).